A selection of T cell receptor beta chains follows, all from one sample in a study of Ad26.COV2.S vaccination and SARS-CoV-2 variants. Generated by immunoSEQ multiplex PCR, the TCRdb table keeps only in-frame clones and is missing some. This sample yields 300,000 to 350,000 clones, of which roughly 90% are seen a single time; around 5% belongs to the top ten. The specimen was peripheral blood, collected in a trial of Ad26.COV2.S vaccine versus placebo. All receptors derive from a person between 18 and 65 years old who received the Ad26.COV2.S COVID-19 vaccine or a placebo. The CDR3 runs from the conserved cysteine through the conserved F or W. D genes are given only for firm matches. Expanded clones get a size class; other rows say once, few or many, or leave the size out.

clone_size: NA; v_call: TRBV16; j_call: TRBJ2-5; d_call: TRBD1; cdr3_aa: CASSLRQGETQYF; cdr3_nt: TGTGCCAGCAGCCTGCGACAGGGAGAGACCCAGTACTTC
clone_size: once; v_call: TRBV7-2; j_call: TRBJ2-3; d_call: NA; cdr3_aa: CASSPWGSSVDTQYF; cdr3_nt: TGTGCCAGCAGCCCCTGGGGGTCTAGTGTAGATACGCAGTATTTT
clone_size: NA; v_call: TRBV15; j_call: TRBJ2-1; d_call: TRBD2; cdr3_aa: CATSTPLAGGYNEQFF; cdr3_nt: TGTGCCACCAGCACCCCGTTAGCGGGGGGCTACAATGAGCAGTTCTTC
clone_size: once; v_call: TRBV12-3/TRBV12-4; j_call: TRBJ2-7; d_call: NA; cdr3_aa: CASNGRGEYEQYF; cdr3_nt: TGTGCCAGCAACGGGAGAGGGGAATACGAGCAGTACTTC
clone_size: NA; v_call: TRBV3-1/TRBV3-2; j_call: TRBJ1-1; d_call: NA; cdr3_aa: CASSQVAGYTEAFF; cdr3_nt: TGTGCCAGCAGCCAAGTGGCAGGCTACACTGAAGCTTTCTTT
clone_size: NA; v_call: TRBV7-9; j_call: TRBJ1-1; d_call: NA; cdr3_aa: CASSPIDSTEAFF; cdr3_nt: TGTGCCAGCAGCCCGATCGACAGCACTGAAGCTTTCTTT
clone_size: NA; v_call: TRBV5-8; j_call: TRBJ2-2; d_call: NA; cdr3_aa: CASRWGRNTGELFF; cdr3_nt: TGTGCCAGCAGGTGGGGACGGAACACCGGGGAGCTGTTTTTT
clone_size: once; v_call: TRBV7-9; j_call: TRBJ1-1; d_call: TRBD1; cdr3_aa: CASTSGGGLTFF; cdr3_nt: TGTGCCAGCACCTCAGGGGGAGGGCTGACTTTCTTT
clone_size: NA; v_call: TRBV5-1; j_call: TRBJ2-1; d_call: NA; cdr3_aa: CASSLDLGYNEQFF; cdr3_nt: TGCGCCAGCAGCCTGGACTTGGGCTACAATGAGCAGTTCTTC
clone_size: once; v_call: TRBV11-2; j_call: TRBJ1-3; d_call: NA; cdr3_aa: CASSLGVAGNTIYF; cdr3_nt: TGTGCCAGCAGCTTAGGAGTTGCCGGAAACACCATATATTTT
clone_size: few; v_call: TRBV6-6; j_call: TRBJ1-6; d_call: TRBD1; cdr3_aa: CASSYRGPSPLHF; cdr3_nt: TGTGCCAGCAGTTACAGGGGGCCCTCACCCCTCCACTTT
clone_size: NA; v_call: TRBV19; j_call: TRBJ1-2; d_call: TRBD1; cdr3_aa: CASRVWTGQVSSGYTF; cdr3_nt: TGTGCCAGTAGAGTCTGGACAGGGCAAGTCTCTTCTGGCTACACCTTC
clone_size: NA; v_call: TRBV30; j_call: TRBJ1-3; d_call: NA; cdr3_aa: CAWSVTAASGNTIYF; cdr3_nt: TGTGCCTGGAGTGTAACCGCTGCTTCTGGAAACACCATATATTTT
clone_size: NA; v_call: TRBV6-5; j_call: TRBJ2-2; d_call: NA; cdr3_aa: CASSYGVSNTGELFF; cdr3_nt: TGTGCCAGCAGTTACGGAGTATCGAACACCGGGGAGCTGTTTTTT
clone_size: NA; v_call: TRBV4-3; j_call: TRBJ1-2; d_call: TRBD1; cdr3_aa: CASSQDGGTANYGYTF; cdr3_nt: TGCGCCAGCAGCCAAGATGGAGGGACAGCAAACTATGGCTACACCTTC
clone_size: NA; v_call: TRBV6-5; j_call: TRBJ1-6; d_call: NA; cdr3_aa: CASSRIQGLNSPLHF; cdr3_nt: TGTGCCAGCAGCCGGATTCAGGGTCTCAATTCACCCCTCCACTTT
clone_size: NA; v_call: TRBV7-9; j_call: TRBJ1-4; d_call: NA; cdr3_aa: CASSLSRAGEKLFF; cdr3_nt: TGTGCCAGCAGCTTATCCAGGGCGGGTGAAAAACTGTTTTTT
clone_size: NA; v_call: TRBV28; j_call: TRBJ1-5; d_call: TRBD1; cdr3_aa: CASSFLGTVNQPQHF; cdr3_nt: TGTGCCAGCAGTTTCTTGGGGACAGTTAATCAGCCCCAGCATTTT
clone_size: NA; v_call: TRBV18; j_call: TRBJ2-7; d_call: NA; cdr3_aa: CASSPSGQSSYEQYF; cdr3_nt: TGTGCCAGCTCACCTTCCGGACAGAGCTCCTACGAGCAGTACTTC
clone_size: NA; v_call: TRBV13; j_call: TRBJ1-2; d_call: TRBD1; cdr3_aa: CASSYRGDYGYTF; cdr3_nt: TGTGCCAGCAGCTACAGGGGGGACTATGGCTACACCTTC
clone_size: NA; v_call: TRBV27; j_call: TRBJ2-3; d_call: NA; cdr3_aa: CASSPLGGSTDTQYF; cdr3_nt: TGTGCCAGCAGTCCCCTTGGGGGGTCCACAGATACGCAGTATTTT
clone_size: NA; v_call: TRBV5-1; j_call: TRBJ2-3; d_call: NA; cdr3_aa: CASSGLDTQYF; cdr3_nt: TGCGCCAGCAGCGGTTTAGATACGCAGTATTTT
clone_size: NA; v_call: TRBV6-1; j_call: TRBJ1-4; d_call: NA; cdr3_aa: CASSGVGQGYNEKLFF; cdr3_nt: TGTGCCAGCAGTGGAGTGGGCCAGGGCTATAATGAAAAACTGTTTTTT
clone_size: NA; v_call: TRBV5-1; j_call: TRBJ2-7; d_call: NA; cdr3_aa: CATRRGSSYEQYF; cdr3_nt: TGCGCCACCCGCCGTGGAAGCTCCTACGAGCAGTACTTC
clone_size: few; v_call: TRBV27; j_call: TRBJ2-1; d_call: NA; cdr3_aa: CASKRTVANNEQFF; cdr3_nt: TGTGCCAGCAAACGGACAGTCGCCAACAATGAGCAGTTCTTC
clone_size: NA; v_call: TRBV18; j_call: TRBJ1-1; d_call: NA; cdr3_aa: CASSLEEGGITEAFF; cdr3_nt: TGTGCCAGCTCACTAGAAGAGGGAGGCATCACTGAAGCTTTCTTT